The 2 T cell receptor beta chains presented below share a single source sample, sequenced in a study of CD8+CD57+ T cells in acquired aplastic anemia. Researchers used genomic DNA as the template to profile TCR beta VDJ and CDR3. TCRdb used MiXCR to reprocess the reads, holding one entry per CDR3 protein. The sample holds roughly 220,000 distinct CDR3 sequences, 65% seen once. Patients who underwent sequencing had shown CD8+CD57+ cell expansion by flow cytometry. Sequenced material: sorted CD4+, CD8+, or CD8+CD57+ T cells (not recorded which) from PBMCs. Receptors originate from a human donor with aplastic anemia.

The chain's CDR3 is CSDAGWSTEAFF. DNA for the CDR3: TGCAGCGACGCCGGTTGGAGCACTGAAGCTTTCTTT. The J gene is TRBJ1-1, the V gene TRBV29-1, with D hard to call. The CDR3 extends over 12 amino acids. Trimming removed 7 bases at V and 4 bases at J, with 13 bases between. From germline, CDR1 is SQVTM and CDR2 ANQGSEA. Using reference TRBV29-1 and TRBJ1-1 for the parts outside the CDR3, the full variable domain is SAVISQKPSRDICQRGTSLTIQCQVDSQVTMMFWYRQQPGQSLTLIATANQGSEATYESGFVIDKFPISRPNLTFSTLTVSNMSPEDSSIYLCSDAGWSTEAFFGQGTRLTVV.

This clonotype has a handful of counts. The V gene is TRBV19, the J gene TRBJ2-7; tentative D call: TRBD2 (5 bases). Germline CDR1 LNHDA, CDR2 SQIVND (reference sequence). Trimming took off 3 bases at V and 3 bases at J, with 9 bases between the two ends. The CDR3 totals 13 residues. The CDR3 reads CASSMAGRYEQYF. The CDR3 DNA reads as TGTGCCAGTAGTATGGCGGGTCGCTACGAGCAGTACTTC.